This T cell receptor (beta chain) emerged from a study of breast tumors, draining lymph nodes, adjacent tissues. Whole-study findings and limits: Tumor and nontumor repertoires were significantly more similar in luminal-like than in basal-like breast cancer. Most tumor T cells seemingly derive from lymph node, then expand in tumor. Tumors had less TCR diversity than lymph nodes, more than nontumor tissue.

TCRdb re-analysed the multiplex PCR reads in MiXCR, keeping a single row per CDR3 protein. The repertoire includes about 270,000 distinct CDR3 sequences, about 33% of them detected once, and more than 0.95% sits in the top ten. This CDR3 contains 14 residues. CDR1 is DFQATT and CDR2 is SNEGSKA in the germline V gene (reference sequence). A remark on this clonotype: Its antigen is undetermined. A read error may account for a junction end that differs from germline.

Breast cancer patients provided tissue from their axillary draining lymph nodes. Material for sequencing was axillary lymph node tissue. The chain carries TRBV20-1 and TRBJ2-1, with 7 bases matching TRBD2. The clonotype was recovered from a female donor with breast cancer. Some clones in this sample may be carry-over from other donors' samples. CDR3 residues: CSARLGGRYTEQFF. The DNA of the CDR3 is TGCAGTGCTAGATTGGGCGGGAGATACACTGAGCAGTTCTTC.